This passage covers 3 T cell receptor beta chains from one sample sequenced in a study of identical twins. TCRdb itself ran the 5' RACE reads through MiXCR, one entry per CDR3 protein. Of 1.5 million or so distinct CDR3 sequences listed, under 35% are singletons. The material sequenced was cord blood. These receptors came from a newborn girl in good health.

This clonotype has just a few counts. The chain joins TRBV12-3 or TRBV12-4 to TRBJ2-5; TRBD2 is a possible D gene (5 bases). This CDR3 has 12 residues. V lost 6 bases and J lost 5, with 10 bases in between. The CDR3 bases are TGTGCCAGCAGGAGACTATGGGAGACCCAGTACTTC. The encoded protein is CASRRLWETQYF.

This chain joins TRBV2 and TRBJ2-7; D may be TRBD1 (6 bases). The CDR3 covers 14 residues. V was pared by 6 bases and J by 3 bases, with 15 bases between. Germline V lookup: CDR1 SNHLY, CDR2 FYNNEI. CDR3 bases: TGTGCCAGCAGCGAGCGACAGGCCGACTACGAGCAGTACTTC. Amino acids: CASSERQADYEQYF. Based on the CDR3 plus reference TRBV2 and TRBJ2-7, the full variable domain is EPEVTQTPSHQVTQMGQEVILRCVPISNHLYFYWYRQILGQKVEFLVSFYNNEISEKSEIFDDQFSVERPDGSNFTLKIRSTKLEDSAMYFCASSERQADYEQYFGPGTRLTVT.

The genes are TRBV4-1 and TRBJ2-1; D is undetermined. Germline V gene sequence: CDR1 MGHRA, CDR2 YSYEKL. The CDR3 runs 13 residues. Trimming took off 4 bases at V and 8 bases at J, with 12 bases between the two ends. The CDR3 coding sequence is TGCGCCAGCAGCCCGATTGGGCGTCATGAGCAGTTCTTC. Translating gives CASSPIGRHEQFF.